Below, 3 T cell receptor beta chains from the same sample are listed, as sequenced in a study of blood T cell repertoires in COVID-19. TCRdb keeps only in-frame clones here, not all; method: immunoSEQ multiplex PCR. The sample consists of roughly 110,000 clones, roughly 80% of them appearing once. The sequencing input was peripheral blood. All receptors derive from a human donor in a cohort sampled during active COVID-19.

The chain has TRBV19 and TRBJ2-3, with unresolved D. Per germline, CDR1 LNHDA and CDR2 SQIVND (reference sequence). The CDR3 covers 11 residues. V lost 2 bases and J 7 bases, leaving 4 bases between the germline ends. CDR3 bases: TGTGCCAGTAGTATATCAAATACGCAGTATTTT. It yields the protein CASSISNTQYF.

This sequence joins TRBV19 and TRBJ2-3, with 10 bases matching TRBD1. V trimming: 5 bases; J trimming: 4 bases; junction bases outside the gene matches: 6. The CDR3 covers 15 residues. CDR1 and CDR2 (germline): LNHDA, SQIVND (reference sequence). CDR3 protein: CASSFTGTGADTQYF. The CDR3 DNA reads TGTGCCAGTAGTTTCACCGGGACAGGGGCAGATACGCAGTATTTT.

The rearrangement joins TRBV3-1 (or the pseudogene TRBV3-2) to TRBJ2-1, with 7 bases aligning to TRBD1. Germline lookup yields CDR1 LGHDT and CDR2 YNNKEL (reference sequence). The CDR3 totals 15 residues. V lost 0 bases to trimming and J lost 4 bases; unmatched junction nucleotides: 3. The CDR3 nucleotides read TGTGCCAGCAGCCAAGAAACAGGGGTGTACAATGAGCAGTTCTTC. Its translation is CASSQETGVYNEQFF.